The clone carrying this TCR beta chain is a singleton in its sample. This sample was included in a study of blood T cell repertoires in COVID-19. On the study more broadly: Researchers got acute and convalescent COVID-19 samples from the United States, Italy and Spain. PBMCs, B-cell-depleted T cells, or T cells provided the cDNA or gDNA that made up the material.

The CDR3 covers 17 residues. The V and J ends lost 0 bases and 5 bases, in that order; junction bases with no gene match: 9. Germline CDR1 and CDR2: SGDLS and YYNGEE. Original processing methods: Estimation of nucleated cell counts was performed using reference gene primer amplification. Profiling relied on immunoSEQ multiplex PCR, and the TCRdb table lists in-frame clones only, not all of them. The DNA was the basis for D and trimming; V, J and clone size are from that table. The repertoire holds under 300,000 clones, with about 79% as singletons. V gene TRBV9 combines with J gene TRBJ2-3; 10 bases are shared with TRBD2. The specimen sequenced was peripheral blood. This clonotype was sampled from a woman in her thirties or forties who had recovered from COVID-19. The CDR3 coding sequence is TGTGCCAGCAGCGTAGCTCGAAGCGGGGGGGCAGTAGATACGCAGTATTTT. Amino acids: CASSVARSGGAVDTQYF. Together with reference TRBV9 and TRBJ2-3, the CDR3 gives the full variable domain: DSGVTQTPKHLITATGQRVTLRCSPRSGDLSVYWYQQSLDQGLQFLIQYYNGEERAKGNILERFSAQQFPDLHSELNLSSLELGDSALYFCASSVARSGGAVDTQYFGPGTRLTVL.